This is a list of T cell receptor beta chains from one sample in a study of spatial heterogeneity in lung cancer. TCRdb ran MiXCR on the 5' RACE reads and lists one entry per CDR3 protein. The table includes 2,000 to 2,500 distinct CDR3 sequences, about 9% detected once. The sample in question was normal lung tissue next to the tumor, obtained at surgery. The receptors were sampled from a female donor with early-stage non-small cell lung cancer. The CDR3 runs from the conserved cysteine through the conserved F or W. Fields, in order: clone size, J gene, V gene, D gene, CDR3 protein, CDR3 DNA. D genes are given only for firm matches. Expanded clones get a size class; other rows say once, few or many, or leave the size out.

clone_size: medium-sized
j_call: TRBJ2-2
v_call: TRBV6-8
d_call: NA
cdr3_aa: CASSPSDRDTGELFF
cdr3_nt: TGTGCCAGCAGTCCTTCAGACCGCGACACCGGGGAGCTGTTTTTT

clone_size: medium-sized
j_call: TRBJ2-7
v_call: TRBV4-1
d_call: TRBD1
cdr3_aa: CASSPRDRGWEQYF
cdr3_nt: TGCGCCAGCAGCCCCCGAGACAGGGGTTGGGAGCAGTACTTC

clone_size: NA
j_call: TRBJ2-1
v_call: TRBV10-2
d_call: TRBD1
cdr3_aa: CAKTGGMHNEQFF
cdr3_nt: TGCGCCAAGACAGGGGGCATGCACAATGAGCAGTTCTTC

clone_size: medium-sized
j_call: TRBJ2-7
v_call: TRBV5-1
d_call: TRBD1
cdr3_aa: CASSSDRGNEQYF
cdr3_nt: TGCGCCAGCAGCTCGGACAGGGGCAACGAGCAGTACTTC

clone_size: medium-sized
j_call: TRBJ1-1
v_call: TRBV7-2
d_call: NA
cdr3_aa: CASRGQPNTEAFF
cdr3_nt: TGTGCCAGCAGGGGACAACCGAACACTGAAGCTTTCTTT

clone_size: medium-sized
j_call: TRBJ2-1
v_call: TRBV20-1
d_call: TRBD1
cdr3_aa: CSAGGGTGKNEQFF
cdr3_nt: TGCAGTGCTGGGGGAGGGACAGGGAAGAATGAGCAGTTCTTC

clone_size: medium-sized
j_call: TRBJ1-1
v_call: TRBV27
d_call: NA
cdr3_aa: CASSAETGRTEAFF
cdr3_nt: TGTGCCAGCAGCGCCGAGACAGGTCGCACTGAAGCTTTCTTT

clone_size: medium-sized
j_call: TRBJ1-1
v_call: TRBV10-3
d_call: NA
cdr3_aa: CAIREGFEAFF
cdr3_nt: TGTGCCATCAGGGAGGGGTTTGAAGCTTTCTTT

clone_size: many
j_call: TRBJ2-3
v_call: TRBV6-5
d_call: NA
cdr3_aa: CASSSLAGARTDTQYF
cdr3_nt: TGTGCCAGCAGTTCCCTGGCGGGGGCCCGCACAGATACGCAGTATTTT

clone_size: medium-sized
j_call: TRBJ2-3
v_call: TRBV5-1
d_call: TRBD2
cdr3_aa: CASSPGLADTDTQYF
cdr3_nt: TGCGCCAGCAGCCCGGGACTAGCCGACACAGATACGCAGTATTTT

clone_size: few
j_call: TRBJ2-5
v_call: TRBV18
d_call: TRBD1
cdr3_aa: CASSPRQGETQYF
cdr3_nt: TGTGCCAGCTCACCACGACAGGGTGAGACCCAGTACTTC

clone_size: many
j_call: TRBJ2-1
v_call: TRBV12-3/TRBV12-4
d_call: NA
cdr3_aa: CASSRTVVYNEQFF
cdr3_nt: TGTGCCAGCAGTCGGACAGTCGTATACAATGAGCAGTTCTTC

clone_size: medium-sized
j_call: TRBJ1-2
v_call: TRBV20-1
d_call: TRBD1
cdr3_aa: CSASLWDRVSGGYTF
cdr3_nt: TGCAGTGCTAGCCTCTGGGACAGGGTATCTGGTGGCTACACCTTC

clone_size: NA
j_call: TRBJ2-5
v_call: TRBV29-1
d_call: NA
cdr3_aa: CSVTDRTQYF
cdr3_nt: TGCAGCGTCACGGACAGGACCCAGTACTTC

clone_size: NA
j_call: TRBJ2-1
v_call: TRBV6-2/TRBV6-3
d_call: NA
cdr3_aa: CASYHPRGGTDNEQFF
cdr3_nt: TGTGCCAGTTACCATCCGAGGGGGGGGACGGACAATGAGCAGTTCTTC

clone_size: many
j_call: TRBJ2-5
v_call: TRBV29-1
d_call: NA
cdr3_aa: CSAASPTQETQYF
cdr3_nt: TGCAGCGCCGCGTCCCCCACCCAAGAGACCCAGTACTTC

clone_size: medium-sized
j_call: TRBJ1-2
v_call: TRBV6-1
d_call: NA
cdr3_aa: CASSVQVNYGYTF
cdr3_nt: TGTGCCAGCAGTGTACAGGTCAACTATGGCTACACCTTC

clone_size: medium-sized
j_call: TRBJ2-4
v_call: TRBV11-2
d_call: NA
cdr3_aa: CASSLEAGLIQYF
cdr3_nt: TGTGCCAGCAGCTTAGAGGCAGGGCTCATTCAGTACTTC

clone_size: few
j_call: TRBJ2-7
v_call: TRBV7-6
d_call: NA
cdr3_aa: CASSLTSPFYEQYF
cdr3_nt: TGTGCCAGCAGCTTAACCAGCCCTTTTTACGAGCAGTACTTC

clone_size: few
j_call: TRBJ1-5
v_call: TRBV15
d_call: NA
cdr3_aa: CATSYGTSNQPQHF
cdr3_nt: TGTGCCACCAGTTACGGGACATCCAATCAGCCCCAGCATTTT

clone_size: large
j_call: TRBJ2-6
v_call: TRBV10-3
d_call: TRBD2
cdr3_aa: CAISELAGASGANVLTF
cdr3_nt: TGTGCCATCAGTGAACTAGCGGGGGCCTCTGGGGCCAACGTCCTGACTTTC

clone_size: medium-sized
j_call: TRBJ2-2
v_call: TRBV5-8
d_call: TRBD2
cdr3_aa: CASSNGLALTNTGELFF
cdr3_nt: TGTGCCAGCAGCAACGGACTAGCCCTAACGAACACCGGGGAGCTGTTTTTT

clone_size: medium-sized
j_call: TRBJ2-7
v_call: TRBV28
d_call: NA
cdr3_aa: CASSAGHGSYEQYF
cdr3_nt: TGTGCCAGCAGTGCGGGACACGGGTCCTACGAGCAGTACTTC

clone_size: medium-sized
j_call: TRBJ2-4
v_call: TRBV6-2/TRBV6-3
d_call: NA
cdr3_aa: CASSYGVATAKNIQYF
cdr3_nt: TGTGCCAGCAGTTACGGGGTGGCGACAGCCAAAAACATTCAGTACTTC

clone_size: medium-sized
j_call: TRBJ2-5
v_call: TRBV9
d_call: NA
cdr3_aa: CASSVSDLQETQYF
cdr3_nt: TGTGCCAGCAGCGTATCAGACTTACAAGAGACCCAGTACTTC

clone_size: medium-sized
j_call: TRBJ2-3
v_call: TRBV18
d_call: NA
cdr3_aa: CASSPPSGADTQYF
cdr3_nt: TGTGCCAGCTCACCGCCGTCTGGGGCCGATACGCAGTATTTT

clone_size: many
j_call: TRBJ1-1
v_call: TRBV13
d_call: NA
cdr3_aa: CASSDSRKNTEAFF
cdr3_nt: TGTGCCAGCAGCGATTCCCGCAAGAACACTGAAGCTTTCTTT

clone_size: large
j_call: TRBJ2-5
v_call: TRBV7-8
d_call: TRBD1
cdr3_aa: CASSSGQGGETQYF
cdr3_nt: TGTGCCAGCAGCTCGGGACAGGGTGGAGAGACCCAGTACTTC

clone_size: medium-sized
j_call: TRBJ1-4
v_call: TRBV30
d_call: NA
cdr3_aa: CAWSVRRAWGEKLFF
cdr3_nt: TGTGCCTGGAGTGTTCGTAGGGCTTGGGGTGAAAAACTGTTTTTT

clone_size: medium-sized
j_call: TRBJ2-5
v_call: TRBV9
d_call: NA
cdr3_aa: CASSVAGAHVFETQYF
cdr3_nt: TGTGCCAGCAGCGTAGCGGGGGCCCATGTCTTCGAGACCCAGTACTTC

clone_size: many
j_call: TRBJ2-7
v_call: TRBV20-1
d_call: TRBD2
cdr3_aa: CSARAAFSGRSIEQYF
cdr3_nt: TGCAGTGCTAGAGCCGCCTTTAGCGGGAGATCCATTGAGCAGTACTTC

clone_size: few
j_call: TRBJ1-1
v_call: TRBV7-9
d_call: NA
cdr3_aa: CASSINTEAFF
cdr3_nt: TGTGCCAGCAGCATTAACACTGAAGCTTTCTTT

clone_size: medium-sized
j_call: TRBJ2-1
v_call: TRBV29-1
d_call: TRBD1
cdr3_aa: CSVGRTGGNEQFF
cdr3_nt: TGCAGCGTTGGACGGACAGGAGGCAATGAGCAGTTCTTC

clone_size: NA
j_call: TRBJ2-6
v_call: TRBV7-9
d_call: NA
cdr3_aa: CASSLVRSGANVLTF
cdr3_nt: TGTGCCAGCAGCTTAGTCAGATCTGGGGCCAACGTCCTGACTTTC